This T cell receptor beta chain came from a study of T cells in Graves' hyperthyroidism and ophthalmopathy. On the basis of clinical symptoms, serum thyroxine and TRAb, thyroid ultrasound and orbital computed tomography, diagnoses were made. Amplification targeted TCR beta CDR3 regions from RNA transcripts. RT-PCR in the first round (using the HTBI primer set) targeted the TCR CDR3. TCRdb re-derived calls from the multiplex PCR reads in MiXCR, one entry per CDR3 protein. The sample comprises roughly 570,000 distinct CDR3 sequences, around 42% of which are singletons, and over 15% rests with the top ten. A word on this clonotype: The CDR3 end shows no conserved phenylalanine or tryptophan, and so a read error is likely. No DNA is shown, since the ends of the CDR3 on it are uncertain; the CDR3 is the one TCRdb lists.

CDR1 and CDR2 from the germline V gene are ENHRY and SYGVKD. The CDR3 has 9 amino acids, counting both end residues. The sequenced sample consisted of peripheral blood or thyroid tissue (not recorded which). The rearrangement links TRBV10-3 to TRBJ2-7. This TCR derives from an adult woman with Graves' disease, either hyperthyroidism or ophthalmopathy (not recorded which). This CDR3 reads CAISKMDGL.